Included here is one T cell receptor (beta chain) sequence, with context. Its target is not known. TCRdb re-analysed the reads in MiXCR, keeping a single row per CDR3 protein. The data show roughly 990,000 distinct CDR3 sequences, with more than 25% seen just once and about an eighth held by the top ten. The CDR3 is 14 residues long. CDR1 KGHDR and CDR2 SFDVKD come from the germline V gene. Trimming took 5 bases from V and 3 from J, leaving 10 bases between them. This sample is drawn from a study of T cell repertoires in cytomegalovirus infection. The overall study: Public TCR beta signatures marked donors with CMV infection and the matching HLA.

This clonotype was obtained from a human donor in good health (CMV status not recorded). Some clones in this sample may be carry-over from other donors' samples. V gene TRBV24-1 combines with J gene TRBJ1-5; D call uncertain. The sequencing used cultured CD8+ T cells from PBMCs, collected from culture after CMV antigen stimulation. The CDR3 reads CATSGQFYNQPQHF. CDR3 DNA: TGTGCCACCAGTGGGCAGTTCTACAATCAGCCCCAGCATTTT.